A single T cell receptor beta chain is shown here with its context. The clone's antigen remains unknown. No much larger clone exists at a distance of one base, and base qualities are not known. This specimen belongs to a study of T cell responses to AZD1222 COVID-19 vaccine (dated by TCRdb to the early 2020s). For the study in its entirety: AZD1222 recipients with second doses at about 4 weeks or about 12 weeks were pooled, because spike-specific TCR depth and breadth did not differ between schedules. A total of 233 trial participants underwent TCR sequencing, of whom around 200 received two doses of AZD1222 and about 26 received two doses of the MenACWY control vaccine. Trial participants were enrolled by age into subgroups of 18-55, 56-69 and 70-plus years, and around 150, 29 and 61 TCR-sequenced participants, respectively, were included in these subgroups. On the study overall, not on this receptor specifically: A significant rise in spike-specific TCR breadth and depth was observed after two AZD1222 doses relative to day 0 and relative to MenACWY recipients. Participants were mostly white British and included more females than males, and it was suggested by the authors that clonal diversity may have been underestimated. Reportedly, almost half of the unique spike-specific TCRs recognized epitopes lying outside the regions that are mutated in the B.1.351 and B.1.1.7 variants. The 56-69-year group was small, and its depth increase did not reach significance, likely because of low power. Vaccine-associated CD4 TCRs spanned the whole spike protein, with dominant responses in regions 160-218 and 743-854. Conclusions about previously exposed vaccinees were limited because only six AZD1222 recipients were SARS-CoV-2 seropositive at baseline. Because no samples from the day 14 peak response were available, repertoires could be characterized only after the peak T cell response.

The time point label corresponds to: baseline before first vaccination. Vaccinee samples came from UK trials COV001 and COV002, including a single-blind randomized controlled phase 2/3 trial of AZD1222 (ChAdOx1 nCoV-19) in healthy adults. For TCRbeta chain sequencing, PBMC samples from trial participants were taken at day 0 and at day 28 after the second dose. The CDR3 regions of human TCRbeta chains were analyzed by immunosequencing. In the paper's pipeline: Repertoire TCRs were matched against a reference library of SARS-CoV-2-specific TCRs generated with the MIRA antigen-specificity platform. Breadth meant the fraction of unique TCRs that were SARS-CoV-2-associated, whereas depth meant the fraction of total T cells that were SARS-CoV-2-associated. Using the MIRA data, each spike-specific TCR was mapped to the spike region that the TCR reacts to and placed in a CD4 or CD8 class. Log10-transformed breadth and depth values were compared by one-way ANOVA with Sidak's multiple comparisons tests. Drawn from immuneACCESS, this table holds only the in-frame rearrangements with V and J called that TCRdb kept. Clones are partly lost; checked studies trace under half to an unresolved V gene and leave the rest unexplained. V and J calls and clone size are copied from that table; D and trimming were computed from the DNA. The sample table lists 140,000 to 150,000 clones, 92% of them with a count of one. In total, the top ten clones hold 1.7% of the sample.

Looking up the germline V gene yields CDR1 SGHAT and CDR2 FQNNGV. The CDR3 covers 14 residues, taking in both the cysteine and the phenylalanine. CDR3 DNA is the only sequence kept; it has 42 bases, read in frame from the first base. Germline trimming amounts to 1 base on V and 7 bases on J, with 2 as the count of junction bases outside the gene matches. The receptor was isolated from an adult in good health. The chain was built from TRBV11-2 and TRBJ1-2; the junction holds 11 bases that match TRBD1. The starting material was peripheral blood, obtained on day 0 of AZD1222 vaccination. The DNA sequence is TGTGCCAGCAGCTTAGGGACAGGGGGCTCTGGCTACACCTTC. This sequence encodes CASSLGTGGSGYTF. Extended through the reference TRBV11-2 and TRBJ1-2 proteins, this CDR3 yields the full variable domain: EAGVAQSPRYKIIEKRQSVAFWCNPISGHATLYWYQQILGQGPKLLIQFQNNGVVDDSQLPKDRFSAERLKGVDSTLKIQPAKLEDSAVYLCASSLGTGGSGYTFGSGTRLTVV.